Presented here are 18 T cell receptor beta chains from one specimen sequenced in a study of cytomegalovirus exposure and HLA in healthy donors. It was with 60 Vbeta and 13 Jbeta primers that the PCR ran. This table comes from immunoSEQ multiplex PCR, and its TCRdb copy is limited to in-frame clones, with some not included. The listing records 91,000 or so clones. Sequencing was performed on PBMCs. The source is a young woman in good health and CMV-seronegative.

The DNA for the CDR3 is TGTGCCAGCAGCGCCTCCCCCCGGGGGGGGGAGACCCAGTACTTC. It is translated as CASSASPRGGETQYF. The chain is built from TRBV11-3 and TRBJ2-5; 8 bases map to TRBD2. Germline CDR1 is SGHNT and CDR2 is YENEEA. The V segment lost 5 bases and the J segment 5 bases; nucleotides outside the gene matches: 10. This CDR3 has 15 residues.

The rearrangement joins TRBV28 to TRBJ2-7; D is ambiguous. Germline V lookup: CDR1 MDHEN, CDR2 SYDVKM. The CDR3 runs to 16 residues. Trimming removed 2 bases at V and 4 bases at J, with 18 bases between. Here the CDR3 reads CASSLGSLPSTYEQYF. The DNA for the CDR3 is TGTGCCAGCAGTTTAGGGTCACTACCATCTACTTACGAGCAGTACTTC.

The J gene is TRBJ2-7, the V gene TRBV11-2; D perhaps matches TRBD2 (5 bases). CDR3 length: 13 amino acids. The ends were cut back, 3 bases at V and 2 bases at J, with 8 bases in the middle. Germline V gene lookup returns CDR1 SGHAT and CDR2 FQNNGV. CDR3 sequence reads: CASSFSGTYEQYF. In DNA, the CDR3 is TGTGCCAGCAGCTTTTCCGGGACCTACGAGCAGTACTTC.

J is TRBJ1-5 and V is TRBV2; D may be TRBD1 (6 bases). Germline V gene data show CDR1 as SNHLY and CDR2 as FYNNEI. Trimming removed 7 bases from V and 1 base from J, with 14 bases in between. This CDR3 has 15 residues. The CDR3 loop is CASTGDNQSNQPQHF. In DNA, the CDR3 is TGTGCCAGCACCGGGGACAACCAGAGCAATCAGCCCCAGCATTTT.

V gene TRBV10-2 combines with J gene TRBJ2-7; 12 nucleotides match TRBD2. V was pared by 1 base and J by 2 bases, with 0 bases of the junction left unmatched. The CDR3 consists of 15 residues. Germline loops: CDR1 WSHSY, CDR2 SAAADI. CDR3 nucleotide sequence: TGCGCCAGCAGTGAGTGGACTAGCGGGACCTACGAGCAGTACTTC. Translating gives CASSEWTSGTYEQYF.

The chain has TRBV5-3 and TRBJ1-1; unclear D gene. TRBV5-3 is an ORF, and what it does is uncertain. The ends were cut back, 3 bases at V and 7 bases at J, with 16 bases in the middle. There are 14 residues in the CDR3. Written as DNA, the CDR3 is TGTGCCAGAAGCTCAACCATTAGTGCCATTGAAGCTTTCTTT. The encoded protein is CARSSTISAIEAFF.

V usage is TRBV7-3 and J usage is TRBJ2-1; the match to TRBD1 covers 7 bases. CDR1 and CDR2 from the germline V gene are SGHTA and FQGTGA. Trimming at V came to 2 bases and at J to 14 bases, leaving 9 bases not matched to a gene. CDR3 length: 13 amino acids. The CDR3 nucleotides read TGTGCCAGCAGCTTATCTGGCAGGGGGAATAAGTTCTTC. This translates into CASSLSGRGNKFF.

Comment on this clone: Other DNA sequences in this specimen translate into the identical CDR3. The chain has TRBV5-4 and TRBJ2-7, with D hard to call. Trimming took 2 bases from V and 0 from J, leaving 9 bases between them. CDR1 and CDR2 (germline): SGHNT, YYREEE (reference sequence). CDR3 size: 14 residues. CDR3 protein: CASSFLSDSYEQYF. The CDR3 DNA reads TGTGCCAGCAGCTTTCTCAGTGACTCCTACGAGCAGTACTTC.

V usage is TRBV7-3 and J usage is TRBJ2-7; no firm D call. The length of the CDR3 is 13 residues. The germline V and J ends were trimmed by 2 bases and 2 bases, with 7 bases remaining between them. CDR1 SGHTA and CDR2 FQGTGA come from the germline V gene. As DNA, the CDR3 is TGTGCCAGCAGCTTAGACAAGACCTACGAGCAGTACTTC. It is translated as CASSLDKTYEQYF.

The chain carries TRBV11-2 and TRBJ2-3, with 13 bases matching TRBD2. Germline assignment: CDR1 SGHAT and CDR2 FQNNGV. The CDR3 length is 16 residues. V dropped 1 base and J dropped 5; count of bases not matched to a gene: 3. In nucleotides, the CDR3 is TGTGCCAGCAGCTTAGGACTAGCGGGAGGAAGAGATACGCAGTATTTT. Translation: CASSLGLAGGRDTQYF.

This chain joins TRBV29-1 and TRBJ1-1, with a possible D match to TRBD1 (5 bases). V shed 0 bases and J shed 3 bases, with 8 bases lying between them. CDR1 SQVTM and CDR2 ANQGSEA come from the germline V gene. The CDR3 sequence is 13 residues long. DNA of the CDR3: TGCAGCGTTGAAGAACCCAGGGACACTGAAGCTTTCTTT. Its protein product is CSVEEPRDTEAFF.

The chain links TRBV19 to TRBJ1-2; 11 bases map to TRBD1. The CDR3 contains 16 residues. Germline V gene lookup returns CDR1 LNHDA and CDR2 SQIVND (reference sequence). After removal of 5 bases from V and 4 bases from J, the junction contained 9 bases not matched to a gene. CDR3 DNA sequence: TGTGCCAGTAGTCCAAGTCCCGGGACAGGGGGCTATGGCTACACCTTC. It yields the protein CASSPSPGTGGYGYTF.

This chain uses TRBV5-1 with TRBJ2-4; 9 nucleotides agree with TRBD1. This CDR3 contains 16 residues. The V and J ends lost 5 bases and 2 bases, in that order; junction bases with no gene match: 8. From germline, CDR1 is SGHRS and CDR2 YFSETQ. The CDR3 region has the DNA TGCGCCAGCAGTTACACAGGGGGCGCATCCAAAAACATTCAGTACTTC. It specifies CASSYTGGASKNIQYF. Using reference TRBV5-1 and TRBJ2-4 for the parts outside the CDR3, the full variable domain is KAGVTQTPRYLIKTRGQQVTLSCSPISGHRSVSWYQQTPGQGLQFLFEYFSETQRNKGNFPGRFSGRQFSNSRSEMNVSTLELGDSALYLCASSYTGGASKNIQYFGAGTRLSVL.

The V gene is TRBV7-9, the J gene TRBJ2-4; 8 bases agree with TRBD1. The length of the CDR3 is 15 residues. J lost 3 bases, V lost 4 bases, and 5 bases had no gene match. Germline V gene sequence: CDR1 SEHNR, CDR2 FQNEAQ (reference sequence). The CDR3: CASSSTQGDKNIQYF. The DNA of the CDR3 is TGTGCCAGCAGCTCCACACAGGGGGACAAAAACATTCAGTACTTC.

The CDR3 loop is CASSFSQDTEAFF. For the CDR3, the DNA is TGTGCCAGCAGCTTTTCCCAGGACACTGAAGCTTTCTTT. This sequence joins TRBV14 and TRBJ1-1; D remains unclear. V dropped 5 bases and J dropped 3 bases, with 10 bases sitting between them. CDR3 length: 13 residues. CDR1 and CDR2 (germline): SGHDN, FVKESK.

This chain links TRBV19 with TRBJ1-5, with 7 bases fitting TRBD1. The CDR3 loop spans 13 amino acids. V lost 8 bases, J lost 4 bases, and 5 bases stayed unmatched. Per the germline V gene, CDR1 is LNHDA and CDR2 is SQIVND (reference sequence). The chain's CDR3 is CASVNRGNQPQHF. CDR3 in DNA: TGTGCCAGTGTTAACAGGGGTAATCAGCCCCAGCATTTT.

The rearrangement uses TRBV5-6 and TRBJ2-1; perhaps TRBD1 as D (6 bases). CDR1 is SGHDT, CDR2 YYEEEE, per germline. Trimming cost V 3 bases and J 4 bases, with 17 bases left between them. This CDR3 spans 16 amino acids. In nucleotides, the CDR3 is TGTGCCAGCAGCTACCTTGAGGGGGTGGGGTACAATGAGCAGTTCTTC. This codes for CASSYLEGVGYNEQFF.

In nucleotides, the CDR3 is TGTGCCAGCAGCATCAATCCGAACACTGAAGCTTTCTTT. It translates to CASSINPNTEAFF. The chain links TRBV7-3 to TRBJ1-1; no firm D call. Germline lookup yields CDR1 SGHTA and CDR2 FQGTGA. V was clipped by 5 bases and J by 1 base, with 8 bases between them. The CDR3 has 13 amino acids. Full variable domain (outside the CDR3, taken from reference TRBV7-3 and TRBJ1-1): GAGVSQTPSNKVTEKGKYVELRCDPISGHTALYWYRQSLGQGPEFLIYFQGTGAADDSGLPNDRFFAVRPEGSVSTLKIQRTERGDSAVYLCASSINPNTEAFFGQGTRLTVV.